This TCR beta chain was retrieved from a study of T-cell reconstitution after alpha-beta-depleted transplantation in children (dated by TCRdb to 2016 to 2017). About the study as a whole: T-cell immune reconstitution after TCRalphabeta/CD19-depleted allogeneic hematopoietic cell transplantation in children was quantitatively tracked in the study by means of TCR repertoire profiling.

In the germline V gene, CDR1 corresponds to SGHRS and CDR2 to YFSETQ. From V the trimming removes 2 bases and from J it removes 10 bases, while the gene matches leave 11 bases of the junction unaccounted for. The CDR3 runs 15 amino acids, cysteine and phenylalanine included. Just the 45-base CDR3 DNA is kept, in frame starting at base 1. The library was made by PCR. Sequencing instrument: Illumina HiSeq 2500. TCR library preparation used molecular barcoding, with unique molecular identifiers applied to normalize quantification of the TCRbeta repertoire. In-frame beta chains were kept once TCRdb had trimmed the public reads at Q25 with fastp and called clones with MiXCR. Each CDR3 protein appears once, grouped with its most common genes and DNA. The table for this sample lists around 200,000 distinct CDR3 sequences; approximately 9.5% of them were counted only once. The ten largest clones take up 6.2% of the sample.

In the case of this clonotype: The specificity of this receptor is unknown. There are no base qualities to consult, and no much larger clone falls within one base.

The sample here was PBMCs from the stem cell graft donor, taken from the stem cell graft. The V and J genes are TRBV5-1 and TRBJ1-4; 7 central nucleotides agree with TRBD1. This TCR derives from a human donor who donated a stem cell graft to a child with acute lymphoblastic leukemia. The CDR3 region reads CASSFYRGENVKLFF. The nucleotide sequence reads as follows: TGCGCCAGCAGCTTCTACAGGGGAGAGAACGTAAAACTGTTTTTT.